This TCR beta chain stems from a study of T cells in lung cancer brain metastases (dated by TCRdb to the late 2010s). As for the study more broadly: Of the approximately 22 patients, seventeen had a history of tobacco use, with a median of around 41 pack-years. The study compared TCR beta CDR3 repertoires between fully resected primary non-small cell lung cancers and paired brain metastases. The median age of the patients at first diagnosis was roughly 56 years, and the group included 9 males and about a dozen females. Primary and metastatic specimens both had an average DNA integrity number of around 3.8, with no significant difference between the two sites. Median interval between primary and brain metastasis specimen acquisition was about 350 days. The cohort included about 20 patients who provided 40 or so specimens, with each patient contributing one primary lung lesion and one brain metastasis. Of the 20 or so patients, around 19 received no interval therapy between resection of the primary and resection of the metastasis. General findings and caveats noted by the study authors: Significantly fewer unique productive clones were found in brain metastases than in paired primaries (median around 1,400 versus 4,600). Most clones were found to be lesion-specific, and limited overlap was observed between paired lesions (mean Morisita index 0.23). DNA fragmentation in FFPE samples may have prevented retrieval of the complete infiltrating T cell repertoire. The ten most abundant clones made up a significantly larger repertoire fraction in brain metastases than primaries, suggesting clonal expansion. Effects of preoperative corticosteroids on T cell infiltration in brain metastases could not be controlled.

Comments on this clone: No antigen is known for it. Base qualities are not at hand, and no much larger clone is one base apart.

Between roughly 2 and 4.92 ug genomic DNA was input per sample, with paired samples receiving equal DNA input. TCR beta libraries were built with the immunoSEQ hsTCRbeta Kit using multiplexed V and J gene primers in two PCR steps. Pooled libraries with positive and negative controls were sequenced on an Illumina MiSeq using a 100-cycle paired-end protocol. The original methods were these. Raw data were processed by the immunoSEQ vendor into normalized, annotated TCR beta repertoire reports. Richness was defined as unique clones by nucleotide sequence, with iChao1 and Efron-Thisted estimators extrapolating total richness. To characterize and compare the paired lesions, the analysis used Pielou's evenness, Simpson's index, the proportional abundance of the top-ten clones, and the Morisita overlap index. Here the immuneACCESS table is served through TCRdb, limited to in-frame sequences with V and J called. Missing clones are a known gap in these copies; in checked studies unresolved V genes cover under half, and the rest lacks a known reason. The V and J calls and clone size are taken from that table; D and trimming were inferred from the DNA. For this sample there are approximately 5,000 clones; roughly 85% appear just once. Around 2.4% of the sample belongs to the ten largest clones.

Resection was performed in the patients for synchronous oligometastatic disease or for delayed recurrence of a solitary brain metastasis. To avoid including cancers other than NSCLC, any patient with a history of multiple malignancies was excluded. Tumor areas were macrodissected from five deparaffinized 7.5 to 10 um unstained sections guided by marked H&E slides. All specimens were formalin-fixed and paraffin-embedded (FFPE). Genomic DNA was extracted using the AllPrep DNA/RNA FFPE Kit. Sequencing was done on a sample of tumor tissue from the primary lung tumor. The cell subset or site label, as the study defines it: primary lung cancer lesion. The sequence was obtained from a man aged 50 to 59 with non-small cell lung cancer.

The CDR3 loop reads CASSMDRGYTGELFF. The nucleotides read TGTGCCAGTAGTATGGACAGGGGATACACCGGGGAGCTGTTTTTT. The chain is encoded by TRBV19 joined to TRBJ2-2, with 9 bases matching TRBD1. From V the trimming removes 3 bases and from J it removes 3 bases, while the gene matches leave 2 bases of the junction unaccounted for. For CDR1 and CDR2, the germline V gene (reference sequence) lists LNHDA and SQIVND. The CDR3 starts with the cysteine, ends with the phenylalanine, and has 15 residues. Here the CDR3 DNA is all that survives: 45 bases in frame from base 1.